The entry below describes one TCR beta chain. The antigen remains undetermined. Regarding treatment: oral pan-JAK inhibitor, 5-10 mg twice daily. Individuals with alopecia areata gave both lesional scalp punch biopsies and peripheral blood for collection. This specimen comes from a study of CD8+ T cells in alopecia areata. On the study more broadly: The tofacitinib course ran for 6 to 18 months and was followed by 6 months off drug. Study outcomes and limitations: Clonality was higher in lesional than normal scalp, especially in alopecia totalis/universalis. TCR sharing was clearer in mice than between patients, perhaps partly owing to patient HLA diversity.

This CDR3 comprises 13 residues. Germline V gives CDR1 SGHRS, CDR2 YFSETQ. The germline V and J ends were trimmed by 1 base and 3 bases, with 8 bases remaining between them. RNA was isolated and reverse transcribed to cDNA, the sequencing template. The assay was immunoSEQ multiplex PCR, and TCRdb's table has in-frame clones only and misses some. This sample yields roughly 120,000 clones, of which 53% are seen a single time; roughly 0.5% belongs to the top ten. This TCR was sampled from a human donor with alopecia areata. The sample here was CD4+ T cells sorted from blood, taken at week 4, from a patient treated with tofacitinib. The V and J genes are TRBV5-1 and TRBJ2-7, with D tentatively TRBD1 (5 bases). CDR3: CASSLIQDYEQYF. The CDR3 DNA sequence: TGCGCCAGCAGCTTGATACAGGACTACGAGCAGTACTTC.